This entry lists 29 T cell receptor beta chains sequenced from one sample in a study of tumor and adjacent non-tumor tissue in lung cancer. The library came from three nested PCR rounds adapted from ARM-PCR protocols. Via MiXCR, TCRdb re-called the multiplex PCR reads, giving one row per CDR3 protein. The table lists approximately 65,000 distinct CDR3 sequences, roughly 60% of them singletons. RNA was extracted from bulk tissue without any cell sorting. The sequencing sample was made of lung tumor tissue. The source is a man in his forties or fifties with non-small cell lung cancer.

This sequence joins TRBV18 and TRBJ2-7; the match to TRBD2 covers 10 bases. J was trimmed by 4 bases and V by 5 bases; bases with no gene match: 8. This CDR3 has 15 amino acids. CDR1 KGHSH and CDR2 LQKENI come from the germline V gene. The CDR3 is CASSLTGTSEYEQYF. Written as DNA, the CDR3 is TGTGCCAGCTCATTAACCGGGACTAGCGAGTACGAGCAGTACTTC.

The chain employs TRBV24-1 and TRBJ2-3, with D perhaps TRBD2 (6 bases). The CDR3 loop spans 14 amino acids. V gave up 5 bases and J gave up 0 bases, with 8 bases separating them. Germline CDR1 KGHDR, CDR2 SFDVKD. The CDR3 is CATSVSGSTDTQYF. DNA for the CDR3: TGTGCCACCAGTGTCAGCGGGAGCACAGATACGCAGTATTTT.

This clonotype was detected only once. Compared with germline, one end of the junction differs, possibly owing to a read error. The chain combines TRBV11-2 with TRBJ2-3; D is perhaps TRBD1 or TRBD2 (5 bases each). Germline V gene sequence: CDR1 SGHAT, CDR2 FQNNGV. This CDR3 region has 16 residues. Here the CDR3 reads CASSSRGLSSTDTQYF. CDR3 DNA: TGTGCCAGCAGCTCAAGGGGCTTATCTAGCACAGATACGCAATATTTT.

This clonotype was seen repeatedly, ten times or more. The chain recombines TRBV4-2 with TRBJ2-3; 8 bases match TRBD2. Trimming cost V 4 bases and J 6 bases; bases outside gene matches: 6. The germline V gene encodes CDR1 LGHNA and CDR2 YNFKEQ. The CDR3 is made up of 14 amino acids. The CDR3 region is CASSPGLVGDTQYF. The CDR3 nucleotides are TGTGCCAGCAGCCCGGGACTAGTAGGCGATACGCAGTATTTT.

The rearrangement joins TRBV20-1 to TRBJ1-5; D possibly corresponds to TRBD1 (5 bases). Looked up from germline, CDR1 is DFQATT and CDR2 is SNEGSKA (reference sequence). V gave up 3 bases and J gave up 6 bases, with 12 bases separating them. This CDR3 has 13 amino acids. CDR3: CSARGRVSQPQHF. The CDR3 region has the DNA TGCAGTGCTAGGGGCAGGGTGAGTCAGCCCCAGCATTTT.

The chain combines TRBV6-6 with TRBJ1-1, with D unclear. Trimming stripped 7 bases from V and 5 bases from J, with 14 bases between. CDR3 length: 13 amino acids. Germline CDR1 MNHNY, CDR2 SVGAGI (reference sequence). The CDR3: CASKGWETTEAFF. The CDR3 coding sequence is TGTGCCAGCAAAGGGTGGGAAACGACTGAAGCTTTCTTT.

Comments on this clonotype: A junction boundary mismatches the germline segment, possibly from a read error. The V gene is TRBV4-1, the J gene TRBJ2-1; D is possibly TRBD2 (6 bases). CDR1 MGHRA and CDR2 YSYEKL come from the germline V gene. This CDR3 spans 17 amino acids. The CDR3 coding sequence is TGCGCCAGCAGCCAAGATAGGGGCGGAGGGGCCGACAATAAGCAGTTCTTC. This encodes CASSQDRGGGADNKQFF.

On this clonotype itself: Being one base from a much bigger clone, this may be a read error. This chain links TRBV5-1 with TRBJ1-1; no clear D gene. CDR3 length: 14 amino acids. The germline gives CDR1 SGHRS, CDR2 YFSETQ. The CDR3 coding sequence is TGCGCCAGCAGCTCTGGACTGAAGTTGACTGAAGTTTTCTTT. It translates to CASSSGLKLTEVFF.

This clonotype was seen a handful of times. An end of the junction differs from the germline gene, which may be a read error. J is TRBJ2-5 and V is TRBV12-3 or TRBV12-4; D ambiguous. The CDR3 sequence is 14 residues long. CDR3 DNA: TGTGCTAGCAGTTTTTCACTGGGAAAAGAGACCCAGTACTTC. Its protein product is CASSFSLGKETQYF.

This clonotype was recorded many times. The J gene is TRBJ1-6, the V gene TRBV6-1; the D is unclear. The CDR3 is 13 amino acids. In germline, CDR1 is MNHNS, CDR2 SASEGT. V was clipped by 7 bases and J by 5 bases, with 9 bases between them. CDR3 nucleotide sequence: TGTGCCAGCACCCCCCTGCATAATTCACCCCTCCACTTT. This translates into CASTPLHNSPLHF.

This clonotype is termed medium-sized (0.01 to 0.1%). The chain carries TRBV10-3 and TRBJ2-7; weak D call: TRBD2 (6 bases). The CDR3 runs 13 residues. In germline, CDR1 is ENHRY, CDR2 SYGVKD. Trimming cost V 2 bases and J 5 bases, with 10 bases left between them. In DNA, the CDR3 is TGTGCCATCAGTGAGCCCCCGGGGGACGAGCAGTACTTC. Encoded protein: CAISEPPGDEQYF.

Remarks on this clonotype: Given a much more abundant clone one base away, this may be a read error. The chain is built from TRBV6-1 and TRBJ2-1; 7 nucleotides agree with TRBD2. The V gene end was trimmed by 4 bases and the J gene end by 5 bases; junction bases not matched to a gene: 14. The CDR3 totals 17 residues. Per germline, CDR1 MNHNS and CDR2 SASEGT. The CDR3 here is CASSGLEGGLFDNEQFF. In nucleotides, the CDR3 is TGTGCCAGCAGTGGACTAGAGGGAGGGCTTTTCGACAATGAGCAGTTCTTC.

About this clonotype: A much larger clone lies one base from this, so it may be a read error. The J gene is TRBJ2-1, the V gene TRBV12-5, with D hard to call. CDR3 length: 12 amino acids. Germline V lookup: CDR1 LGHNT, CDR2 FRNRAP. V shed 1 base and J shed 10 bases, with 8 bases lying between them. The chain's CDR3 is CASGLGIGEQFF. CDR3 nucleotide sequence: TGTGCTAGTGGTTTGGGAATAGGGGAGCAGTTCTTC.

The sample holds one count of this clonotype. This may stem from a read error, because a much larger clone lies one nucleotide away. This is likely a read error, given that the CDR3 carries no conserved phenylalanine or tryptophan at its end. The chain is built from TRBV7-9 and TRBJ2-7; no firm D call. CDR1 and CDR2 from the germline V gene are SEHNR and FQNEAQ (reference sequence). The CDR3 consists of 15 residues. The V end was cut by 2 bases, the J end by 0 bases, with 11 bases between. Written as DNA, the CDR3 is TGTGCCAGCAGCTTAAGTCTCAGAAGCTCCTACGAGCAGTACTTA. Translated, it gives CASSLSLRSSYEQYL.

With regard to this clonotype: Likely a read error: the CDR3 ends without its conserved phenylalanine or tryptophan. The gene calls are TRBV5-4 and TRBJ1-1; 7 bases fit TRBD1. V was pared by 3 bases and J by 6 bases, with 14 bases of the junction left unmatched. The CDR3 sequence is 16 residues long. Looked up from germline, CDR1 is SGHNT and CDR2 is YYREEE (reference sequence). The CDR3 region has the DNA TGTGCCAGCAGCTCCCCTAAGACAGGGCCCCTATCTGAAGCTTTCTCA. Translating gives CASSSPKTGPLSEAFS.

A note on this clonotype: A single base separates this from a much larger clone, so it may be a read error. This chain links TRBV30 with TRBJ2-5; the match to TRBD2 covers 8 bases. Trimming took 2 bases from V and 5 from J; bases not matched to a gene: 4. The V gene's germline CDR1 is GTSNPN and CDR2 SVGIG (reference sequence). The CDR3 loop spans 13 amino acids. The DNA for the CDR3 is TGTGCCTGGAGTATGGCTAGCGGGGAGACCCAGTACTTC. This translates into CAWSMASGETQYF.

Regarding this clonotype: This may be a read error: a much more frequent sequence differs by one nucleotide. The gene calls are TRBV10-3 and TRBJ2-7; D unclear. The CDR3 covers 14 residues. V was pared by 0 bases and J by 2 bases, with 8 bases between. CDR1 and CDR2 (germline): ENHRY, SYGVKD. CDR3 bases: TGTGCCATCAGTGAGTCGGTGGGTGCCTACGAGCAGTACTTC. Translation: CAISESVGAYEQYF.

A word on this clonotype: This CDR3 fails to terminate in the conserved phenylalanine or tryptophan, so it likely reflects a read error. This chain links TRBV29-1 with TRBJ2-5; 7 nucleotides align to TRBD2. This CDR3 has 12 amino acids. Germline V gives CDR1 SQVTM, CDR2 ANQGSEA. V shed 5 bases, J shed 5 bases, and the junction held 5 bases outside the gene matches. CDR3 sequence: CSVSGTGETQYL. The CDR3 DNA is TGCAGCGTTAGCGGGACGGGGGAGACCCAGTACCTC.

Details on this clonotype: A much larger clone sits a single nucleotide away, making a read error possible. The chain links TRBV4-1 to TRBJ1-5; 8 nucleotides agree with TRBD1. The CDR3 runs to 16 residues. Germline values: CDR1 MGHRA, CDR2 YSYEKL. V was clipped by 3 bases and J by 4 bases; unmatched bases: 8. The CDR3 is CASSHEDRDENQPQHF. DNA for the CDR3: TGCGCCAGCAGCCACGAGGACAGGGATGAGAATCAGCCCCAGCATTTT.

Comments on this clonotype: A much larger clone differs from this one at a single base, so this may be a read error. The rearrangement links TRBV29-1 to TRBJ2-7, with D perhaps TRBD1 (6 bases). This CDR3 contains 11 residues. The germline gives CDR1 SQVTM, CDR2 ANQGSEA. CDR3 coding DNA: TGCAGCGTTGGGACAGCCTACGAGCAGCACTTC. Its translation is CSVGTAYEQHF.

With respect to this clonotype: An end of the junction differs from the germline gene, which may be a read error. The rearrangement joins TRBV6-5 to TRBJ2-7; TRBD1 or TRBD2 may be the D gene (5 bases each). CDR3 size: 14 residues. CDR1 and CDR2 from the germline V gene are MNHEY and SVGAGI. The CDR3 loop is CVSSYSNGAGEQYF. The CDR3 DNA reads as TGTGTCAGCAGTTACTCGAACGGGGCCGGAGAGCAATACTTC.

The genes are TRBV2 and TRBJ2-2, with 9 bases that match TRBD1. The germline CDR1 and CDR2 sequences are SNHLY and FYNNEI. The J segment lost 4 bases and the V segment lost 6 bases, leaving 12 bases of the junction unmatched. This CDR3 has 17 residues. CDR3 residues: CASRGTGGTTSTGELFF. The CDR3 DNA is TGTGCCAGCAGGGGCACAGGGGGCACAACGAGCACCGGGGAGCTGTTTTTT.

This clonotype was seen a single time. A read error may be the cause here, since a much bigger clone is one base away. Since the CDR3 does not end with the conserved phenylalanine or tryptophan, this likely comes from a read error. The rearrangement uses TRBV6-5 and TRBJ2-1; 14 nucleotides line up with TRBD2. From germline, CDR1 is MNHEY and CDR2 SVGAGI. This CDR3 contains 15 residues. V lost 6 bases, J lost 8 bases, and 6 bases stayed unmatched. The CDR3 bases are TGTGCCAGCAGCAAGGGGACTAGCGGGAGAGATGAGCAGTTCTTA. Protein: CASSKGTSGRDEQFL.

V is TRBV29-1 and J is TRBJ2-7; the match to TRBD2 covers 8 bases. From germline, CDR1 is SQVTM and CDR2 ANQGSEA. The V gene end was trimmed by 7 bases and the J gene end by 6 bases; junction bases not matched to a gene: 11. This CDR3 has 13 residues. CDR3 loop: CSAGLVGGCEQYF. The CDR3 DNA reads TGCAGCGCGGGACTAGTGGGAGGATGCGAGCAGTACTTC.

Regarding this clonotype: The junction departs from germline at one end; a sequencing error may be responsible. The chain recombines TRBV6-6 with TRBJ1-5; tentatively, D is TRBD1 (6 bases). Germline CDR1 reads MNHNY; CDR2 reads SVGAGI (reference sequence). This CDR3 has 16 residues. CDR3 coding DNA: TGTGCCAACAGGCAAACTGGACAGTGGGCCGTTCAGTCCCAGCATTTT. The encoded protein is CANRQTGQWAVQSQHF.

Comments on this clonotype: A much larger clone lies a single base off, so this may be a read error. The rearrangement joins TRBV29-1 to TRBJ1-6, with D perhaps TRBD1 (5 bases). Trimming took 5 bases from V and 9 from J, leaving 14 bases between them. The CDR3 is 13 residues long. Germline CDR1 and CDR2: SQVTM and ANQGSEA. DNA for the CDR3: TGCAGCGTTATGGACGACGGGGGTTCACCCCTCCACTTT. Its protein product is CSVMDDGGSPLHF.

With regard to this clonotype: The junction differs from germline at one of its ends, possibly a read error. This chain joins TRBV28 and TRBJ2-7, with unresolved D. Looked up from germline, CDR1 is MDHEN and CDR2 is SYDVKM. The CDR3 loop spans 13 amino acids. This CDR3 is CASSSVASYERYF. As DNA, the CDR3 is TGTGCCAGCAGTTCAGTGGCCTCCTACGAGCGGTACTTC.

Details on this clonotype: One base away lies a much larger clone, so this may be a sequencing read error. The V gene is TRBV28, the J gene TRBJ2-1; TRBD2 is a possible D gene (5 bases). Between the trimmed V and J ends, which lost 9 bases and 6 bases, there was a span of 18 bases. Germline V gives CDR1 MDHEN, CDR2 SYDVKM. The CDR3 extends over 14 amino acids. Here the CDR3 reads CASDLGSFSNEQFF. In nucleotides, the CDR3 is TGTGCCAGTGATCTTGGGAGTTTCAGCAATGAGCAGTTCTTC.

Remarks on this clonotype: At one of its ends the junction is not consistent with the germline gene, which may arise from a read error. The V and J genes are TRBV4-1 and TRBJ2-7; TRBD1 agrees at 8 bases. The CDR3 is 16 amino acids. The germline gives CDR1 MGHRA, CDR2 YSYEKL. CDR3 DNA sequence: TGCGCCAGCAGCCAAGGGGCAGGACAGGGTAACTACGAGCAATACTTC. As protein: CASSQGAGQGNYEQYF.